The 28 T cell receptor beta chains below all came from one sample that was sequenced in a study of blood T cell repertoires in COVID-19. TCRdb's copy holds only in-frame clones and misses some; the assay was immunoSEQ multiplex PCR. Altogether approximately 25,000 clones are present, roughly four fifths being singletons, with the ten largest covering approximately 8.4%. Sequencing used peripheral blood. The receptors here all came from a human donor in a cohort sampled during active COVID-19.

This clone was found a few times. The CDR3: CASSKLLAGGGGDTQYF. CDR3 sequence (DNA): TGTGCCAGCAGCAAACTTTTAGCGGGAGGGGGTGGGGATACGCAGTATTTT. V is TRBV27 and J is TRBJ2-3; 11 bases are shared with TRBD2. V gave up 6 bases and J gave up 6 bases; unmatched junction bases: 14. The CDR3 has 17 residues. Looked up from germline, CDR1 is MNHEY and CDR2 is SMNVEV (reference sequence).

This chain links TRBV19 with TRBJ1-4; TRBD1 matches at 11 bases. Germline V gene lookup returns CDR1 LNHDA and CDR2 SQIVND (reference sequence). Unmatched junction bases numbered 3, after V lost 1 base and J lost 5 bases. The CDR3 is 16 residues long. CDR3 sequence: CASSIVRTGGNEKLFF. In DNA form, the CDR3 reads TGTGCCAGTAGTATAGTTAGGACAGGGGGCAATGAAAAACTGTTTTTT.

The chain has TRBV7-9 and TRBJ1-2; possibly TRBD1 for D (5 bases). The V gene lost 1 base and the J gene lost 1 base, with 7 bases spanning the gap. Germline CDR1 reads SEHNR; CDR2 reads FQNEAQ (reference sequence). This CDR3 contains 14 residues. The CDR3 DNA reads as TGTGCCAGCAGCTTAGTACAGGTTAACTATGGCTACACCTTC. Translation: CASSLVQVNYGYTF.

The genes are TRBV27 and TRBJ2-3; D is ambiguous. The CDR3 is 14 residues long. Germline CDR1 MNHEY, CDR2 SMNVEV (reference sequence). V lost 3 bases and J 2 bases, leaving 9 bases between the germline ends. CDR3 protein: CASSLGSNTDTQYF. The CDR3 nucleotides are TGTGCCAGCAGTTTGGGCAGTAACACAGATACGCAGTATTTT.

The CDR3 sequence: CASSVRGNEQFF. The CDR3 DNA reads TGTGCCAGCAGTGTTAGGGGCAATGAGCAGTTCTTC. The chain joins TRBV2 to TRBJ2-1; a weak D match, TRBD1 (5 bases). Germline V CDR1 and CDR2: SNHLY, FYNNEI. The CDR3 extends over 12 amino acids. Trimming stripped 4 bases from V and 6 bases from J, with 7 bases between.

The J gene is TRBJ2-1, the V gene TRBV27; 8 bases match TRBD2. Germline CDR1 and CDR2: MNHEY and SMNVEV (reference sequence). This CDR3 is 16 amino acids long. V dropped 3 bases and J dropped 3; count of bases not matched to a gene: 7. As DNA, the CDR3 is TGTGCCAGCAGTTTTAGGTCACTAGCGGACTACAATGAGCAGTTCTTC. It specifies CASSFRSLADYNEQFF.

The chain has TRBV25-1 and TRBJ1-2, with D possibly being TRBD1 (5 bases). The CDR3 has 13 amino acids. The germline V and J ends were trimmed by 7 bases and 5 bases, with 14 bases remaining between them. The germline CDR1 and CDR2 sequences are MGHDK and SYGVNS. For the CDR3, the DNA is TGTGCCAGCACCAGCGCAGGGTGGTATGGCTACACCTTC. As protein: CASTSAGWYGYTF.

The chain is built from TRBV7-2 and TRBJ2-1; 9 bases line up with TRBD2. Per germline, CDR1 SGHTA and CDR2 FQGNSA. This CDR3 region has 16 residues. J gave up 5 bases and V 6 bases, and 11 bases lay outside the gene matches. The CDR3 nucleotides read TGTGCCAGCAGACGAAAACCTAGCGGGGTTCACAATGAGCAGTTCTTC. Encoded protein: CASRRKPSGVHNEQFF.

The rearrangement joins TRBV9 to TRBJ2-5; 8 positions match TRBD1. The CDR3 has 16 residues. V shed 4 bases, J shed 4 bases, and the junction held 12 bases outside the gene matches. Germline CDR1 reads SGDLS; CDR2 reads YYNGEE. CDR3: CASSPQQGVELETQYF. In DNA, the CDR3 is TGTGCCAGCAGCCCCCAACAGGGGGTTGAGTTAGAGACCCAGTACTTC.

The chain joins TRBV9 to TRBJ2-5, with D possibly matching TRBD2 (5 bases). The germline CDR1 and CDR2 sequences are SGDLS and YYNGEE. CDR3 size: 13 residues. Trimming stripped 4 bases from V and 1 base from J, with 8 bases between. For the CDR3, the DNA is TGTGCCAGCAGCCGCGGGTCCCAAGAGACCCAGTACTTC. Its protein product is CASSRGSQETQYF.

This sequence joins TRBV7-9 and TRBJ2-1, with D perhaps matching TRBD2 (5 bases). Trimming cost V 2 bases and J 3 bases, with 17 bases left between them. The CDR3 has 17 residues. Germline V lookup: CDR1 SEHNR, CDR2 FQNEAQ (reference sequence). This CDR3 reads CASSLSPGGGGYNEQFF. The CDR3 DNA is TGTGCCAGCAGCTTAAGCCCCGGCGGCGGAGGCTACAATGAGCAGTTCTTC. The entire variable domain, with the rest obtained from reference TRBV7-9 and TRBJ2-1, is as follows: DTGVSQNPRHKITKRGQNVTFRCDPISEHNRLYWYRQTLGQGPEFLTYFQNEAQLEKSRLLSDRFSAERPKGSFSTLEIQRTEQGDSAMYLCASSLSPGGGGYNEQFFGPGTRLTVL.

CDR3 nucleotide sequence: TGTGCCAGCAGTGGGGACTCCTCCTACGAGCAGTACTTC. Translated, it gives CASSGDSSYEQYF. V gene TRBV2 combines with J gene TRBJ2-7; TRBD2 is a possible D gene (6 bases). The germline V and J ends were trimmed by 4 bases and 0 bases, with 7 bases remaining between them. The CDR3 totals 13 residues. Germline values: CDR1 SNHLY, CDR2 FYNNEI.

The chain joins TRBV7-2 to TRBJ2-4; 9 bases are a match to TRBD1. Germline CDR1 reads SGHTA; CDR2 reads FQGNSA. The trim removed 4 bases at V and 7 bases at J, leaving 8 bases unmatched. The CDR3 is made up of 15 amino acids. The DNA of the CDR3 is TGTGCCAGCAGCTCGACACAGGGGGCGAAGAACATTCAGTACTTC. This codes for CASSSTQGAKNIQYF. Together with reference TRBV7-2 and TRBJ2-4, the CDR3 gives the full variable domain: GAGVSQSPSNKVTEKGKDVELRCDPISGHTALYWYRQSLGQGLEFLIYFQGNSAPDKSGLPSDRFSAERTGGSVSTLTIQRTQQEDSAVYLCASSSTQGAKNIQYFGAGTRLSVL.

The CDR3 nucleotides read TGTGCCAGCAGTGAATTAAGGGGGCGAAGGTCGAACTACGAGCAGTACTTC. Protein sequence: CASSELRGRRSNYEQYF. J is TRBJ2-7 and V is TRBV6-1, with 7 bases aligning to TRBD1. Per germline, CDR1 MNHNS and CDR2 SASEGT. The trim removed 2 bases at V and 3 bases at J, leaving 13 bases unmatched. The CDR3 sequence is 17 residues long.

This CDR3 reads CASSMGSGGFNEQYF. CDR3 in DNA: TGCGCCAGCAGTATGGGAAGCGGGGGATTCAACGAGCAGTACTTC. This chain joins TRBV10-2 and TRBJ2-7, with 8 bases matching TRBD2. Germline lookup yields CDR1 WSHSY and CDR2 SAAADI. V dropped 5 bases and J dropped 5; count of bases not matched to a gene: 11. There are 15 residues in the CDR3.

This sequence joins TRBV3-1 (or the pseudogene TRBV3-2) and TRBJ2-1, with D possibly matching TRBD2 (5 bases). Germline CDR1 LGHDT, CDR2 YNNKEL (reference sequence). The CDR3 is 14 residues long. V lost 3 bases and J 8 bases, leaving 14 bases between the germline ends. This CDR3 reads CASSHTEPRDEQFF. CDR3 nucleotides: TGTGCCAGCAGCCATACTGAGCCGAGGGATGAGCAGTTCTTC.

DNA of the CDR3: TGTGCCAGCAGTCCGGGACTAGCGGGAGGGCACCCCTACAATGAGCAGTTCTTC. Translated, it gives CASSPGLAGGHPYNEQFF. The chain has TRBV27 and TRBJ2-1; 16 bases map to TRBD2. CDR1 is MNHEY and CDR2 is SMNVEV in the germline V gene (reference sequence). The CDR3 has 18 amino acids. V trimming: 5 bases; J trimming: 2 bases; junction bases outside the gene matches: 6.

The rearrangement joins TRBV27 to TRBJ1-5; 7 nucleotides agree with TRBD1. This CDR3 comprises 14 residues. J was trimmed by 16 bases and V by 6 bases; bases with no gene match: 18. Germline V gene sequence: CDR1 MNHEY, CDR2 SMNVEV (reference sequence). The CDR3 DNA sequence: TGTGCCAGCAGAAGTCACAGGGACAGCCCGAACACACATTTT. Translation gives CASRSHRDSPNTHF.

This chain joins TRBV30 and TRBJ1-5; TRBD1 matches at 7 bases. Germline V lookup: CDR1 GTSNPN, CDR2 SVGIG (reference sequence). This CDR3 region has 13 residues. V gave up 4 bases and J gave up 0 bases; unmatched junction bases: 0. CDR3 residues: CAWNRGSNQPQHF. CDR3 nucleotide sequence: TGTGCCTGGAACAGGGGTAGCAATCAGCCCCAGCATTTT.

The chain uses TRBV7-3 and TRBJ2-6, with D tentatively TRBD2 (6 bases). CDR1 is SGHTA, CDR2 FQGTGA, per germline. V was trimmed by 2 bases and J by 0 bases, leaving 11 bases between them. The CDR3 sequence is 17 residues long. In DNA, the CDR3 is TGTGCCAGCAGCTTAGGGTCAGCGGGCTCTGGGGCCAACGTCCTGACTTTC. This translates into CASSLGSAGSGANVLTF. Combining the CDR3 with reference TRBV7-3 and TRBJ2-6 gives the whole variable domain GAGVSQTPSNKVTEKGKYVELRCDPISGHTALYWYRQSLGQGPEFLIYFQGTGAADDSGLPNDRFFAVRPEGSVSTLKIQRTERGDSAVYLCASSLGSAGSGANVLTFGAGSRLTVL.

This clone was found once. The V call is TRBV3-1 (or the pseudogene TRBV3-2), the J call TRBJ2-5, with D unresolved. The V gene's germline CDR1 is LGHDT and CDR2 YNNKEL (reference sequence). Trimming pared 4 bases from V and 5 bases from J, leaving 8 bases between. This CDR3 has 12 residues. DNA for the CDR3: TGTGCCAGCAGCCTTTTCCAGGAGACCCAGTACTTC. It translates to CASSLFQETQYF.

The V gene is TRBV28, the J gene TRBJ2-2; tentative D call: TRBD1 (6 bases). The germline V gene encodes CDR1 MDHEN and CDR2 SYDVKM. V dropped 6 bases and J dropped 2 bases, with 10 bases sitting between them. The CDR3 has 14 residues. This CDR3 is CASRPGVNTGELFF. Written as DNA, the CDR3 is TGTGCCAGCAGACCAGGGGTCAACACCGGGGAGCTGTTTTTT.

The chain uses TRBV28 and TRBJ2-7; D unresolved. The CDR3 length is 13 residues. The V end was cut by 11 bases, the J end by 2 bases, with 16 bases between. Germline CDR1 MDHEN, CDR2 SYDVKM. CDR3 in DNA: TGTGCCTGCCGGTCCGGGTCGACCTACGAGCAGTACTTC. The encoded protein is CACRSGSTYEQYF.

The V call is TRBV12-5, the J call TRBJ2-1; the D gene is possibly TRBD1 (6 bases). This CDR3 comprises 15 residues. Between the trimmed V and J ends, which lost 3 bases and 1 base, there was a span of 10 bases. CDR1 and CDR2 (germline): LGHNT, FRNRAP. This chain's CDR3 is CASGFVGASYNEQFF. CDR3 bases: TGTGCTAGTGGTTTTGTGGGGGCGTCCTACAATGAGCAGTTCTTC.

This chain joins TRBV7-2 and TRBJ2-5; D gene uncertain. The CDR3 contains 14 residues. Deletions cut 2 bases from V and 0 bases from J, with 7 bases between. Germline CDR1 reads SGHTA; CDR2 reads FQGNSA. This CDR3 is CASSLFPYQETQYF. The CDR3 DNA is TGTGCCAGCAGCTTATTCCCGTACCAAGAGACCCAGTACTTC.

CDR3 sequence: CASSQPTKKTSGEETQYF. CDR3 sequence (DNA): TGTGCCAGCAGCCAACCTACAAAAAAGACTAGCGGAGAAGAGACCCAGTACTTC. The V call is TRBV3-1 (or the pseudogene TRBV3-2), the J call TRBJ2-5, with TRBD2 identical over 9 bases. The CDR3 is made up of 18 amino acids. The V gene end was trimmed by 2 bases and the J gene end by 3 bases; junction bases not matched to a gene: 13. CDR1 and CDR2 from the germline V gene are LGHDT and YNNKEL (reference sequence).

The genes are TRBV6-2 or TRBV6-3 and TRBJ1-4; D gene unclear. With 5 bases removed from V and 7 bases from J, the gap between germline ends came to 14 bases. This CDR3 comprises 14 residues. Germline CDR1 is MNHEY and CDR2 is SVGEGT. The CDR3 region is CASSAEGGGEKLFF. For the CDR3, the DNA is TGTGCCAGCAGTGCTGAGGGAGGTGGTGAAAAACTGTTTTTT.

This chain links TRBV29-1 with TRBJ2-7, with 7 bases fitting TRBD2. CDR3 length equals 14 residues. Trimming removed 7 bases from V and 0 bases from J; junction bases left unmatched: 9. Germline loops: CDR1 SQVTM, CDR2 ANQGSEA. The CDR3 sequence: CSAGGSGASYEQYF. CDR3 nucleotides: TGCAGCGCTGGTGGAAGCGGGGCCTCCTACGAGCAGTACTTC.